The clone carrying this TCR beta chain has just one count. The antigen is unknown. Indicated time point: newly diagnosed, previously untreated cHL patient sample. Thawed PBMCs underwent magnetic negative selection to obtain purified CD8+ T cells. What served as comparison were PBMCs in newly diagnosed, untreated classical Hodgkin lymphoma. The data belong to a study of PD-1 blockade in classical Hodgkin lymphoma. V was clipped by 0 bases and J by 4 bases; unmatched bases: 4. Germline-derived CDR1 and CDR2 are SGHKS and YYEKEE (reference sequence). This CDR3 is 15 amino acids long. Only in-frame clones appear in the TCRdb table, and some are missing; sequencing was by immunoSEQ multiplex PCR. Of 11,000 to 15,000 clones listed, roughly nine tenths were seen once; the top ten hold 5% to 6.5%. General observations from the study: The origin of the repertoire differences remains undefined, with disease activity or prior therapy as possible causes. Reported baseline diversity: healthy donors highest, relapsed/refractory patients lowest.

This rearrangement joins TRBV5-5 to TRBJ2-7; 10 bases line up with TRBD1. The receptor's source is a human donor with classical Hodgkin lymphoma. The sample consisted of CD8+ T cells from blood. The CDR3 sequence is CASSLGQGARYEQYF. CDR3 nucleotides: TGTGCCAGCAGCTTGGGACAGGGGGCGCGATACGAGCAGTACTTC.